Below are 11 T cell receptor beta chains sequenced from a single sample in a study of T cell responses to AZD1222 COVID-19 vaccine. The assay was immunoSEQ multiplex PCR, and TCRdb's table has in-frame clones only and misses some. Of fewer than 150,000 clones listed, nearly 95% are singletons. Here the sequenced sample was peripheral blood, taken on day 0 of AZD1222 vaccination. The receptors derive from an adult in good health.

The chain employs TRBV9 and TRBJ2-1; TRBD2 matches at 8 bases. CDR3 length equals 13 residues. The V and J ends lost 1 base and 8 bases, in that order; junction bases with no gene match: 2. In germline, CDR1 is SGDLS, CDR2 YYNGEE. The CDR3 is CASSVIAGYEQFF. The CDR3 nucleotides read TGTGCCAGCAGCGTAATAGCGGGGTATGAGCAGTTCTTC.

The chain couples TRBV27 to TRBJ2-3, with D unclear. Trimming took 5 bases from V and 1 from J, leaving 7 bases between them. The germline gives CDR1 MNHEY, CDR2 SMNVEV (reference sequence). This CDR3 spans 13 amino acids. The CDR3, as DNA: TGTGCCAGCAGTGGATCGGGCACAGATACGCAGTATTTT. Encoded protein: CASSGSGTDTQYF.

The rearrangement joins TRBV5-6 to TRBJ1-5, with 8 bases that match TRBD1. This CDR3 is 15 amino acids long. Germline CDR1 is SGHDT and CDR2 is YYEEEE. The ends lost 4 bases at V and 2 bases at J; junction bases unmatched: 5. The CDR3 spells CASSVGTGRNQPQHF. In DNA form, the CDR3 reads TGTGCCAGCAGCGTCGGGACAGGCCGCAATCAGCCCCAGCATTTT.

The chain uses TRBV10-1 and TRBJ1-3, with D perhaps TRBD1 (6 bases). Germline V lookup: CDR1 WNHNN, CDR2 SYGVQD (reference sequence). This CDR3 has 13 amino acids. Trimming left V 5 bases short and J 4 bases short, with 9 bases between. DNA for the CDR3: TGCGCCAGCAGTCCCGGGACAGGAAACACCATATATTTT. Encoded protein: CASSPGTGNTIYF.

The V call is TRBV18, the J call TRBJ2-3; D uncertain. CDR3 length equals 15 residues. Germline lookup yields CDR1 KGHSH and CDR2 LQKENI. V was cut by 2 bases and J by 0 bases, with 9 bases left in between. The CDR3 sequence is CASSPWHTSTDTQYF. As DNA, the CDR3 is TGTGCCAGCTCACCATGGCATACTAGCACAGATACGCAGTATTTT.

The chain carries TRBV20-1 and TRBJ2-1; 7 bases match TRBD1. This CDR3 region has 11 residues. Per germline, CDR1 DFQATT and CDR2 SNEGSKA (reference sequence). V trimming: 6 bases; J trimming: 5 bases; junction bases outside the gene matches: 1. CDR3 region: CSADRDNEQFF. For the CDR3, the DNA is TGCAGTGCCGACAGGGACAATGAGCAGTTCTTC.

The chain combines TRBV7-9 with TRBJ2-3; D possibly corresponds to TRBD2 (7 bases). Trimming took 4 bases from V and 1 from J, leaving 15 bases between them. The length of the CDR3 is 16 residues. In germline, CDR1 is SEHNR, CDR2 FQNEAQ (reference sequence). In nucleotides, the CDR3 is TGTGCCAGCAGCTCCCGAAGGGGGGGCGGCACAGATACGCAGTATTTT. It specifies CASSSRRGGGTDTQYF.

The J gene is TRBJ1-5, the V gene TRBV7-9; TRBD1 aligns across 9 bases. The CDR3 is 15 residues long. Per germline, CDR1 SEHNR and CDR2 FQNEAQ (reference sequence). Losses at the gene ends were 5 bases for V and 9 bases for J; bases not matched to a gene: 11. CDR3 sequence: CASSEGGQGWRPQHF. The DNA for the CDR3 is TGTGCCAGCAGCGAGGGGGGACAGGGTTGGCGGCCCCAGCATTTT.

This rearrangement joins TRBV27 to TRBJ1-5, with 9 bases that match TRBD1. Trimming took 0 bases from V and 7 from J; bases not matched to a gene: 4. Germline assignment: CDR1 MNHEY and CDR2 SMNVEV (reference sequence). The CDR3 is 15 residues long. CDR3: CASSLSGTGWQPQHF. The DNA for the CDR3 is TGTGCCAGCAGTTTATCCGGGACAGGGTGGCAGCCCCAGCATTTT.

This clone was detected only a few times. The chain uses TRBV11-2 and TRBJ2-7; D not resolved. V lost 10 bases to trimming and J lost 5 bases, with 21 bases between them. The CDR3 is 14 amino acids. CDR1 and CDR2 from the germline V gene are SGHAT and FQNNGV. The CDR3 sequence: CATSLVAGLDEQYF. CDR3 in DNA: TGTGCCACCTCTTTGGTGGCAGGCCTAGACGAGCAGTACTTC.

The chain employs TRBV6-2 or TRBV6-3 and TRBJ2-5; TRBD2 matches 7 bases. Per the germline V gene, CDR1 is MNHEY and CDR2 is SVGEGT. This CDR3 spans 13 amino acids. Losses at the gene ends were 6 bases for V and 1 base for J; bases not matched to a gene: 2. The chain's CDR3 is CASSGGIQETQYF. The CDR3 DNA sequence: TGTGCCAGCAGCGGGGGGATCCAAGAGACCCAGTACTTC.